The rows below give T cell receptor beta chains drawn from one sample of a study of cytomegalovirus exposure and HLA in healthy donors. Sequencing was performed with immunoSEQ multiplex PCR; in TCRdb, only in-frame clones are kept and a portion is missing. The sample shows some 160,000 clones, 78% of them seen only once. Material for sequencing was PBMCs. The origin of the receptors is a male donor in good health and CMV-seronegative. The CDR3 runs from the conserved cysteine through the conserved F or W. Each record gives: V gene, J gene, clone size, D gene, CDR3 DNA, CDR3 protein. D genes are given only for firm matches. Where a row states a size, it is once, few, many or the class of an expanded clone; other rows omit it.

TRBV15	TRBJ1-4	NA	TRBD1	TGTGCCACCAAGATGACAGGGATGAGTGTTGAAAAACTGTTTTTT	CATKMTGMSVEKLFF
TRBV5-1	TRBJ2-1	NA	TRBD2	TGCGCCAGCAGCTTCGTTGCAGCGGGGGTAAATGAGCAGTTCTTC	CASSFVAAGVNEQFF
TRBV4-2	TRBJ1-4	NA	TRBD1	TGTGCCAGCAGACCTCCGGGACAGTATAATGAAAAACTGTTTTTT	CASRPPGQYNEKLFF
TRBV2	TRBJ1-2	NA	TRBD1	TGTGCCACCTGGGGGGACAGGGAAATCTCTGGCTATGGCTACACCTTC	CATWGDREISGYGYTF
TRBV6-1	TRBJ1-1	NA	NA	TGTGCCAGCAGTGAAGCCCCCAGGTCCGCTTTCTTT	CASSEAPRSAFF
TRBV11-2	TRBJ2-7	once	TRBD2	TGTGCCAGCAGCTTAGATTCTGAGGGACTAGCGGTTCGAACCTACTTC	CASSLDSEGLAVRTYF
TRBV28	TRBJ2-1	NA	TRBD2	TGTGCCAGCAGTTTTTTAGCGGGAGTCGAGGAGCAGTTCTTC	CASSFLAGVEEQFF
TRBV11-2	TRBJ2-3	few	TRBD2	TGTGCCAGCAGCTGGACAAGCGGGGGTCGGGGAGATACGCAGTATTTT	CASSWTSGGRGDTQYF
TRBV10-2	TRBJ2-2	NA	TRBD2	TGCGCCACCGGGGGGCGGGAGGCAGGCACCGGGGAGCTGTTTTTT	CATGGREAGTGELFF
TRBV6-5	TRBJ1-5	NA	NA	TGTGCCAGCAGCCAACAGGGAATGGATCAGCCCCAGCATTTT	CASSQQGMDQPQHF
TRBV6-1	TRBJ2-4	NA	TRBD1	TGTGCCAGCAGGGACAGGGTTCGGGACATTCAGTACTTC	CASRDRVRDIQYF
TRBV19	TRBJ1-5	NA	NA	TGTGCCAGTAGTTCAGGGTTAGGCAATCAGCCCCAGCATTTT	CASSSGLGNQPQHF
TRBV13	TRBJ2-1	few	NA	TGTGCCAGCAGCCTCAGACAGGCCTCCTACAATGAGCAGTTCTTC	CASSLRQASYNEQFF
TRBV7-8	TRBJ2-3	NA	TRBD2	TGTGCCAGCAGCGGCGGCTCGGGAGGGCAAGGAGCAGATACGCAGTATTTT	CASSGGSGGQGADTQYF
TRBV4-1	TRBJ1-1	NA	TRBD1	TGCGCCAGCAGCCTTAGACAGGACAGGGTTAGCACTGAAGCTTTCTTT	CASSLRQDRVSTEAFF
TRBV28	TRBJ2-7	NA	TRBD2	TGTGCCAGCAGTCCCCAAACCGGACTAGCTCCCTCCTACGAGCAGTACTTC	CASSPQTGLAPSYEQYF
TRBV19	TRBJ1-4	NA	TRBD1	TGTGCCAGTAGTATAGCCCGATTTCCCGGGACAGGAAATGAAAAACTGTTTTTT	CASSIARFPGTGNEKLFF
TRBV15	TRBJ2-5	NA	NA	TGTGCCACCAGCAGAGATGGGGGGTGGGGAGAGACCCAGTACTTC	CATSRDGGWGETQYF